This T cell receptor beta chain was identified during a study of T cells expressing NK-cell markers. Overall study context: The TCR beta repertoires were obtained from sorted CD3+CD56+NKG2C+, CD3+CD56+NKG2C- and CD3+CD56-NKG2C+ T cells. HCMV seropositivity marked seven of the eight sequenced donors; one was seronegative.

Findings and caveats of the study: Where a few donors were concerned, these clonotypes also led the CD3+CD56-NKG2C+ fraction. Dominant NKG2C+ clonotypes accounted for about 1.0-8% of CD8+ T cells in over 5 donors.

On this clonotype: What it binds is not known.

Looked up from germline, CDR1 is WNHNN and CDR2 is SYGVQD (reference sequence). The CDR3 consists of 13 residues. TCRdb derives one entry per CDR3 protein from the 5' RACE reads, leaving out DNA. Its listing shows around 470,000 distinct CDR3 sequences. This chain connects TRBV10-1 to TRBJ2-3; absent DNA, TCRdb's TRBD1 call cannot be checked. The sequenced sample was blood T cells: a sorted CD56 or NKG2C T cell subset, CD4+ or CD8+ T cells, or bulk PBMC T cells (not recorded which). The receptor was isolated from a woman aged 50 to 60 in good health. The chain's CDR3 is CASSARGRDTQYF.